These 30 T cell receptor beta chains were all obtained from the same sample, sequenced in a study of shared clonotypes between healthy human individuals. Sequencing was performed with immunoSEQ multiplex PCR; in TCRdb, only in-frame clones are kept and a portion is missing. The data show approximately 340,000 clones, around 67% seen once. The sample was memory CD4+ T cells sorted from blood. Subset meaning: CD45RA-negative fraction. Every receptor here comes from a man aged 30-40 years in good health.

This clone was counted between two and nine times. The gene calls are TRBV30 and TRBJ1-4; D unclear. V dropped 6 bases and J dropped 6 bases, with 11 bases sitting between them. The germline gives CDR1 GTSNPN, CDR2 SVGIG (reference sequence). This CDR3 region has 12 residues. This chain's CDR3 is CACRIIDEKLFF. The CDR3 DNA reads as TGTGCCTGCCGGATTATTGATGAAAAACTGTTTTTT.

The chain links TRBV5-1 to TRBJ2-7; weak D call: TRBD1 (6 bases). The germline V gene encodes CDR1 SGHRS and CDR2 YFSETQ. Trimming pared 2 bases from V and 7 bases from J, leaving 13 bases between. The CDR3 has 13 residues. The CDR3 loop is CASSLEGQKEQYF. The CDR3 DNA reads TGCGCCAGCAGCTTAGAGGGACAAAAGGAGCAGTACTTC.

In this sample, this clone turned up once. Other DNA sequences in the same sample also yield this CDR3. The V call is TRBV18, the J call TRBJ2-1; TRBD2 aligns across 8 bases. The germline CDR1 and CDR2 sequences are KGHSH and LQKENI. The CDR3 loop spans 14 amino acids. V lost 1 base to trimming and J lost 5 bases; unmatched junction nucleotides: 1. CDR3 nucleotides: TGTGCCAGCTCACCACTAGCGGGAAACAATGAGCAGTTCTTC. This sequence encodes CASSPLAGNNEQFF.

J is TRBJ2-3 and V is TRBV27, with 8 bases lining up with TRBD2. Per germline, CDR1 MNHEY and CDR2 SMNVEV (reference sequence). V shed 8 bases, J shed 8 bases, and the junction held 15 bases outside the gene matches. This CDR3 has 15 residues. CDR3 protein: CASCGLADLRGTQYF. The DNA of the CDR3 is TGTGCCAGCTGCGGACTAGCAGACCTCCGGGGTACGCAGTATTTT.

This clone was detected ten times or more. This chain connects TRBV21-1 to TRBJ2-7; TRBD2, the table's D call, was not compared with the DNA. TRBV21-1 is flagged as a pseudogene. CDR3 length: 15 amino acids. In DNA, the CDR3 is TGTGCCAGCAGCAAAGAAAGCAAAGGGAGGTACGAGCAGTACTTC. As protein: CASSKESKGRYEQYF.

The count of this clone is one. The chain is built from TRBV5-1 and TRBJ1-1, with a weak D call TRBD1 (5 bases). The germline gives CDR1 SGHRS, CDR2 YFSETQ. The V gene lost 0 bases and the J gene lost 1 base, with 7 bases spanning the gap. This CDR3 comprises 14 residues. In nucleotides, the CDR3 is TGCGCCAGCAGCTTGGCTGGGGGGAACACTGAAGCTTTCTTT. Amino acids: CASSLAGGNTEAFF. The entire variable domain, with the rest obtained from reference TRBV5-1 and TRBJ1-1, is as follows: KAGVTQTPRYLIKTRGQQVTLSCSPISGHRSVSWYQQTPGQGLQFLFEYFSETQRNKGNFPGRFSGRQFSNSRSEMNVSTLELGDSALYLCASSLAGGNTEAFFGQGTRLTVV.

This sequence joins TRBV5-4 and TRBJ2-7; possibly TRBD1 for D (6 bases). V was shortened by 0 bases and J by 4 bases, with 11 bases between the two germline ends. The CDR3 extends over 14 amino acids. Germline loops: CDR1 SGHNT, CDR2 YYREEE (reference sequence). CDR3 nucleotide sequence: TGTGCCAGCAGCTTGGGGGGACAAGTTTACGAGCAGTACTTC. This encodes CASSLGGQVYEQYF.

The chain carries TRBV2 and TRBJ2-7; tentatively, D is TRBD2 (5 bases). The V and J ends lost 6 bases and 3 bases respectively, with 15 bases between them. Per germline, CDR1 SNHLY and CDR2 FYNNEI. The CDR3 totals 14 residues. In nucleotides, the CDR3 is TGTGCCAGCAGCTTCAGAGGGAGTTACTACGAGCAGTACTTC. It yields the protein CASSFRGSYYEQYF.

The genes are TRBV6-1 and TRBJ2-3; D might be TRBD1 (6 bases). Between the trimmed V and J ends, which lost 1 base and 6 bases, there was a span of 14 bases. The CDR3 length is 15 residues. Germline loops: CDR1 MNHNS, CDR2 SASEGT. CDR3 loop: CASSEEGVPIDTQYF. In DNA form, the CDR3 reads TGTGCCAGCAGTGAAGAGGGGGTCCCCATCGATACGCAGTATTTT.

The chain joins TRBV7-2 to TRBJ2-3; D gene uncertain. The germline gives CDR1 SGHTA, CDR2 FQGNSA. The germline V and J ends were trimmed by 1 base and 2 bases, with 7 bases remaining between them. The CDR3 loop spans 14 amino acids. CDR3 sequence reads: CASSLDTNTDTQYF. The DNA of the CDR3 is TGTGCCAGCAGCTTAGATACCAACACAGATACGCAGTATTTT.

Notes on this clone: At one of its ends the junction is not consistent with the germline gene, which may arise from a read error. This specimen includes other DNA sequences encoding the same CDR3. The CDR3 nucleotides are TGCAGCGCGACGCAGGGAAGCGCCGGTGAGCAATTCTTC. Protein: CSATQGSAGEQFF. The J gene is TRBJ2-1, the V gene TRBV29-1; a possible D gene is TRBD1 (5 bases). The CDR3 runs 13 residues. CDR1 is SQVTM, CDR2 ANQGSEA, per germline.

The chain recombines TRBV5-6 with TRBJ2-6; D not certain. The CDR3 covers 14 residues. Germline V gene sequence: CDR1 SGHDT, CDR2 YYEEEE. Trimming left V 2 bases short and J 0 bases short, with 3 bases between. In DNA, the CDR3 is TGTGCCAGCAGCTTAAGCTCTGGGGCCAACGTCCTGACTTTC. This sequence encodes CASSLSSGANVLTF.

V usage is TRBV5-1 and J usage is TRBJ2-2; D is undetermined. CDR3 size: 11 residues. The germline gives CDR1 SGHRS, CDR2 YFSETQ. V was pared by 7 bases and J by 3 bases, with 4 bases between. CDR3 bases: TGCGCCAGCTTTGACACCGGGGAGCTGTTTTTT. This gives the protein CASFDTGELFF.

In its sample, this clone was seen once. The chain joins TRBV28 to TRBJ2-7; D uncertain. This CDR3 spans 15 amino acids. V was trimmed by 3 bases and J by 2 bases, leaving 14 bases between them. In germline, CDR1 is MDHEN, CDR2 SYDVKM. The CDR3 is CASSFGTPGAYEQYF. Written as DNA, the CDR3 is TGTGCCAGCAGTTTTGGCACCCCTGGGGCCTACGAGCAGTACTTC.

The chain joins TRBV6-6 to TRBJ2-1, with TRBD2 matching 10 bases. This CDR3 comprises 16 residues. Germline lookup yields CDR1 MNHNY and CDR2 SVGAGI (reference sequence). The ends lost 6 bases at V and 12 bases at J; junction bases unmatched: 17. The CDR3 coding sequence is TGTGCCAGCAGGAAGGATCTAGCGGGAGCCACCGATGGGCAGTTCTTC. Its translation: CASRKDLAGATDGQFF.

The rearrangement uses TRBV9 and TRBJ2-1; D might be TRBD1 (6 bases). Germline values: CDR1 SGDLS, CDR2 YYNGEE. This CDR3 contains 12 residues. V shed 4 bases and J shed 13 bases, with 15 bases lying between them. The CDR3 coding sequence is TGTGCCAGCAGCCCAACGACGGGGACACAGTTCTTC. This sequence encodes CASSPTTGTQFF.

The chain has TRBV6-1 and TRBJ2-7; tentatively, D is TRBD1 (6 bases). V was shortened by 0 bases and J by 3 bases, with 9 bases between the two germline ends. This CDR3 has 14 residues. Germline CDR1 reads MNHNS; CDR2 reads SASEGT. Written as DNA, the CDR3 is TGTGCCAGCAGTGAAGCGTTCAGGGGCTACGAGCAGTACTTC. This gives the protein CASSEAFRGYEQYF.

This clone was seen ten or more times. The chain is built from TRBV6-4 and TRBJ2-2; TRBD2 might be the D (6 bases). CDR3 length: 14 residues. Germline assignment: CDR1 MRHNA and CDR2 SNTAGT. CDR3: CAAGSGSGTGELFF. In nucleotides, the CDR3 is TGTGCAGCAGGGTCCGGGAGTGGGACCGGGGAGCTGTTTTTT.

This clone showed up many times. V and J are TRBV6-4 and TRBJ2-5; no clear D gene. This CDR3 spans 13 amino acids. Trimming removed 4 bases from V and 8 bases from J, with 14 bases in between. Germline V lookup: CDR1 MRHNA, CDR2 SNTAGT. CDR3 protein: CASSVDQQGTQYF. Here the CDR3 DNA reads TGTGCCAGCAGTGTGGACCAACAAGGAACCCAGTACTTC.

This clone was seen a handful of times. CDR3 in DNA: TGTGCCTGGAGTGTAGGCCGGGAGCCCTTTAGCAATCAGCCCCAGCATTTT. Protein product: CAWSVGREPFSNQPQHF. This rearrangement joins TRBV30 to TRBJ1-5; D is ambiguous. The CDR3 has 17 residues. The germline CDR1 and CDR2 sequences are GTSNPN and SVGIG (reference sequence). The V end lost 0 bases, the J end lost 0 bases, and 15 bases lay between the germline ends.

The table lists this clone with a few counts. The rearrangement links TRBV18 to TRBJ1-3, with a tentative D call TRBD1 (5 bases). CDR1 is KGHSH and CDR2 is LQKENI in the germline V gene. V was clipped by 0 bases and J by 7 bases, with 22 bases between them. The length of the CDR3 is 18 residues. The CDR3 loop is CASSPPNSLTGRRNTIYF. CDR3 sequence (DNA): TGTGCCAGCTCACCACCCAATTCCTTAACGGGGCGCCGGAACACCATATATTTT.

The chain recombines TRBV11-2 with TRBJ2-3; D gene uncertain. Germline-derived CDR1 and CDR2 are SGHAT and FQNNGV. With 2 bases removed from V and 3 bases from J, the gap between germline ends came to 12 bases. The CDR3 has 15 amino acids. CDR3 bases: TGTGCCAGCAGCTTAATTCGTGGGCGGACAGATACGCAGTATTTT. Translated, it gives CASSLIRGRTDTQYF.

The gene calls are TRBV9 and TRBJ2-5; tentatively, D is TRBD2 (6 bases). The germline V and J ends were trimmed by 0 bases and 6 bases, with 15 bases remaining between them. The germline V gene encodes CDR1 SGDLS and CDR2 YYNGEE. The CDR3 has 15 amino acids. CDR3 bases: TGTGCCAGCAGCGTAGGGGTTGCGGGGTTGCAGACCCAGTACTTC. Translated, it gives CASSVGVAGLQTQYF.

The chain employs TRBV5-1 and TRBJ1-2; D unresolved. CDR1 SGHRS and CDR2 YFSETQ come from the germline V gene. This CDR3 has 13 amino acids. Deletions cut 5 bases from V and 2 bases from J, with 10 bases between. The CDR3 DNA is TGCGCCAGCAGGCCAGAGCCCAACTATGGCTACACCTTC. Encoded protein: CASRPEPNYGYTF.

The V and J genes are TRBV28 and TRBJ2-5, with D perhaps matching TRBD1 (6 bases). This CDR3 has 13 amino acids. From germline, CDR1 is MDHEN and CDR2 SYDVKM. With 7 bases removed from V and 3 bases from J, the gap between germline ends came to 12 bases. CDR3 protein: CASNEGTKETQYF. The DNA of the CDR3 is TGTGCCAGCAACGAGGGGACAAAAGAGACCCAGTACTTC.

Notes on this clone: Other DNA sequences from this sample encode an identical CDR3 as well. The chain joins TRBV7-2 to TRBJ1-5; the D gene is possibly TRBD1 (5 bases). The CDR3 is 15 residues long. CDR1 is SGHTA, CDR2 FQGNSA, per germline. Trimming left V 5 bases short and J 3 bases short, with 14 bases between. CDR3 coding DNA: TGTGCCAGCAGCCTAAATCAGGGTAACAATCAGCCCCAGCATTTT. Its protein is CASSLNQGNNQPQHF.

This clone was counted a few times. The genes are TRBV21-1 and TRBJ2-6; the listed D gene, TRBD2, was not tested against the DNA. TRBV21-1 is shown as a pseudogene. This CDR3 is 22 amino acids long. The CDR3 nucleotides are TGTGCCAGCAGCAAAGCAACTCGTAGTTGCCTAGCGGAGCCATCTGGGGCCAACGTCCTGACTTTC. It specifies CASSKATRSCLAEPSGANVLTF.

The chain couples TRBV27 to TRBJ2-5, with D possibly being TRBD2 (5 bases). This CDR3 is built from 13 residues. V shed 3 bases and J shed 3 bases, with 8 bases lying between them. The germline gives CDR1 MNHEY, CDR2 SMNVEV (reference sequence). CDR3: CASSFDGEETQYF. CDR3 DNA sequence: TGTGCCAGCAGTTTCGACGGGGAAGAGACCCAGTACTTC.

The rearrangement uses TRBV2 and TRBJ2-5; TRBD2 aligns across 8 bases. J lost 5 bases, V lost 4 bases, and 6 bases had no gene match. Germline V gives CDR1 SNHLY, CDR2 FYNNEI. CDR3 length: 14 residues. CDR3 coding DNA: TGTGCCAGCAGTGGTAACGGGAGGGGGGAGACCCAGTACTTC. Residues: CASSGNGRGETQYF.

This clone was detected only once. The rearrangement uses TRBV19 and TRBJ2-1, with TRBD2 matching over 10 bases. This CDR3 has 14 residues. V lost 5 bases to trimming and J lost 7 bases; unmatched junction nucleotides: 5. Per germline, CDR1 LNHDA and CDR2 SQIVND (reference sequence). CDR3 in DNA: TGTGCCAGTAGTCCACTAGCGGGAAGAAATGAGCAGTTCTTC. Protein product: CASSPLAGRNEQFF.